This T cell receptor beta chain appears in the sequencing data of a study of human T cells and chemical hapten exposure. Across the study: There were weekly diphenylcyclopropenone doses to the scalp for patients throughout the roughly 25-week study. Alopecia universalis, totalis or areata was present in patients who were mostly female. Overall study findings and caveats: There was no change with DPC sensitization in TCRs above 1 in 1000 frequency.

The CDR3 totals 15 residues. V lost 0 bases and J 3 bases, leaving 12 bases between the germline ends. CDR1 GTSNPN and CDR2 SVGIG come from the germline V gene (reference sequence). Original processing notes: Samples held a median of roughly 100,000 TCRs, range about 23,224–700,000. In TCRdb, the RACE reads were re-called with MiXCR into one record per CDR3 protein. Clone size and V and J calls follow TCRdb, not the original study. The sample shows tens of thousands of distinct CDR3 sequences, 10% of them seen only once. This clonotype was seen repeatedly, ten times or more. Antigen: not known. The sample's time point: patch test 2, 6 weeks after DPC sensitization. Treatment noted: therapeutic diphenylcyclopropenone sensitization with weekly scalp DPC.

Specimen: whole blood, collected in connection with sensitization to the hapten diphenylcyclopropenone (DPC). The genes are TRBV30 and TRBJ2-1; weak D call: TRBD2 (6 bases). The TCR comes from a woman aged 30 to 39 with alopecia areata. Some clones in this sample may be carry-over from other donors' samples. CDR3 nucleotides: TGTGCCTGGAGTGTCGCCGGAGGGGTCTACAATGAGCAGTTCTTC. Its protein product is CAWSVAGGVYNEQFF.